These 5 T cell receptor beta chains were sequenced from one sample in a study of OX40 agonist ivuxolimab in advanced cancers. Here immunoSEQ multiplex PCR was the method, and the copy in TCRdb shows in-frame clones only, minus some. The repertoire includes about 41,000 clones, 84% of them detected once, and 2% to 3% sits in the top ten. The sample in question was CD4+ or CD8+ T cells sorted from blood, obtained in a trial of the OX40 agonist ivuxolimab. Receptors originate from an adult with an advanced solid tumor such as melanoma, head and neck, liver or kidney cancer.

This chain joins TRBV29-1 and TRBJ1-3; D gene unclear. V was clipped by 5 bases and J by 2 bases, with 4 bases between them. The CDR3 extends over 11 amino acids. Germline-derived CDR1 and CDR2 are SQVTM and ANQGSEA. The CDR3 nucleotides are TGCAGCGTTTCGACTGGAAACACCATATATTTT. This sequence encodes CSVSTGNTIYF.

The J gene is TRBJ2-3, the V gene TRBV19, with TRBD2 matching 8 bases. Germline V gene lookup returns CDR1 LNHDA and CDR2 SQIVND (reference sequence). J gave up 1 base and V 0 bases, and 3 bases lay outside the gene matches. The CDR3 has 16 residues. The CDR3 DNA reads TGTGCCAGTAGTATAGATCTACTAGCGGGCACAGATACGCAGTATTTT. It codes for CASSIDLLAGTDTQYF.

This chain joins TRBV5-6 and TRBJ2-1; TRBD1 matches at 11 bases. The germline V gene has CDR1 SGHDT and CDR2 YYEEEE. V gave up 3 bases and J gave up 6 bases; unmatched junction bases: 8. This CDR3 has 16 amino acids. The CDR3 is CASSYLTGTGGNEQFF. For the CDR3, the DNA is TGTGCCAGCAGCTATCTAACCGGGACAGGGGGCAATGAGCAGTTCTTC.

This clone was seen once. This chain uses TRBV2 with TRBJ2-6, with 7 bases lining up with TRBD2. Trimming took 6 bases from V and 4 from J; bases not matched to a gene: 9. There are 16 residues in the CDR3. Germline V gene sequence: CDR1 SNHLY, CDR2 FYNNEI. This CDR3 reads CASRAFGGTGANVLTF. Written as DNA, the CDR3 is TGTGCCAGCAGAGCATTCGGGGGGACGGGGGCCAACGTCCTGACTTTC. The full variable domain, in which reference TRBV2 and TRBJ2-6 provide the parts outside the CDR3, is EPEVTQTPSHQVTQMGQEVILRCVPISNHLYFYWYRQILGQKVEFLVSFYNNEISEKSEIFDDQFSVERPDGSNFTLKIRSTKLEDSAMYFCASRAFGGTGANVLTFGAGSRLTVL.

V gene TRBV2 combines with J gene TRBJ1-1; 7 bases agree with TRBD1. The V segment lost 7 bases and the J segment 2 bases; nucleotides outside the gene matches: 4. The CDR3 runs 13 residues. CDR1 and CDR2 (germline): SNHLY, FYNNEI. CDR3 in DNA: TGTGCCAGCAATGACAGGGTAAACACTGAAGCTTTCTTT. Translation gives CASNDRVNTEAFF.